One sample yielded the 23 T cell receptor beta chains listed below, sequenced in a study of Ad26.COV2.S vaccination and SARS-CoV-2 variants. Sequencing was performed with immunoSEQ multiplex PCR; in TCRdb, only in-frame clones are kept and a portion is missing. The sample carries roughly 330,000 clones, under 90% recorded once. Treatment reported: roughly 20 received Ad26.COV2.S at low or high dose, single or two shots; about 5 received placebo; per-sample allocation not given. After the first vaccine or placebo injection, samples were drawn on day 63. The source material was peripheral blood, sampled in a trial of Ad26.COV2.S vaccine versus placebo. All receptors derive from a person aged 18-65 years who received the Ad26.COV2.S COVID-19 vaccine or a placebo.

The V call is TRBV7-2, the J call TRBJ2-1; 15 nucleotides align to TRBD2. The CDR3 length is 16 residues. In germline, CDR1 is SGHTA, CDR2 FQGNSA. The V gene end was trimmed by 5 bases and the J gene end by 7 bases; junction bases not matched to a gene: 6. The CDR3 DNA sequence: TGTGCCAGCAGCCCGGCGGGACTAGCGGGAGGTAATGAGCAGTTCTTC. Protein product: CASSPAGLAGGNEQFF.

The V and J genes are TRBV18 and TRBJ1-1; possibly TRBD1 for D (5 bases). This CDR3 contains 11 residues. V was trimmed by 3 bases and J by 11 bases, leaving 10 bases between them. Germline V lookup: CDR1 KGHSH, CDR2 LQKENI. CDR3 DNA: TGTGCCAGCTCACCGGGGGATGTGGCTTTCTTT. Translating it yields CASSPGDVAFF.

The rearrangement links TRBV15 to TRBJ2-7; 9 nucleotides agree with TRBD1. CDR3 length: 17 residues. The junction had 6 bases not matched to a gene; V was cut back by 0 bases and J by 0 bases. Germline CDR1 and CDR2: LNHNV and YYDKDF (reference sequence). CDR3 loop: CATSREAGTGSSYEQYV. The CDR3 bases are TGTGCCACCAGCAGAGAGGCCGGGACAGGGAGCTCCTACGAGCAGTACGTC.

The chain combines TRBV5-6 with TRBJ2-2, with D tentatively TRBD1 (5 bases). CDR3 length: 12 amino acids. Trimming removed 4 bases from V and 6 bases from J, with 7 bases in between. Germline CDR1 is SGHDT and CDR2 is YYEEEE. The CDR3 DNA follows: TGTGCCAGCAGCCCAGGGCCCGGGGAGCTGTTTTTT. Translating it yields CASSPGPGELFF. Supplemented by reference TRBV5-6 and TRBJ2-2, the full variable domain reads DAGVTQSPTHLIKTRGQQVTLRCSPKSGHDTVSWYQQALGQGPQFIFQYYEEEERQRGNFPDRFSGHQFPNYSSELNVNALLLGDSALYLCASSPGPGELFFGEGSRLTVL.

V is TRBV10-3 and J is TRBJ2-1, with 8 bases fitting TRBD2. The V segment lost 2 bases and the J segment 7 bases; nucleotides outside the gene matches: 10. Germline V gives CDR1 ENHRY, CDR2 SYGVKD. CDR3 length: 16 amino acids. The CDR3 coding sequence is TGTGCCATCAGTGAGCCTGAGCGGGGGCTAGGGAATGAGCAGTTCTTC. Amino acids: CAISEPERGLGNEQFF.

This sequence joins TRBV30 and TRBJ1-1; the D is unclear. Trimming left V 2 bases short and J 3 bases short, with 7 bases between. The CDR3 is made up of 12 amino acids. Germline lookup yields CDR1 GTSNPN and CDR2 SVGIG (reference sequence). The CDR3: CAWSSRYTEAFF. The CDR3 nucleotides read TGTGCCTGGAGTTCAAGGTACACTGAAGCTTTCTTT.

DNA for the CDR3: TGCGCCAGCAGCTTGAATAACGGTAATGAAAAACTGTTTTTT. This encodes CASSLNNGNEKLFF. The chain has TRBV5-1 and TRBJ1-4, with D unresolved. CDR3 length: 14 residues. The V gene's germline CDR1 is SGHRS and CDR2 YFSETQ. Between the trimmed V and J ends, which lost 1 base and 4 bases, there was a span of 8 bases.

The chain is built from TRBV6-5 and TRBJ1-1, with unresolved D. Germline lookup yields CDR1 MNHEY and CDR2 SVGAGI. This CDR3 comprises 13 residues. Trimming removed 3 bases from V and 1 base from J, with 6 bases in between. In nucleotides, the CDR3 is TGTGCCAGCAGTTATGCCGCGAACACTGAAGCTTTCTTT. Its protein is CASSYAANTEAFF.

The V gene is TRBV7-2, the J gene TRBJ2-3; D may be TRBD2 (6 bases). In germline, CDR1 is SGHTA, CDR2 FQGNSA. CDR3 length equals 16 residues. Trimming shortened V by 5 bases and J by 1 base, and 16 bases separated the two germline ends. The CDR3 sequence is CASSAGFGLGTDTQYF. For the CDR3, the DNA is TGTGCCAGCAGCGCGGGGTTTGGGCTAGGCACAGATACGCAGTATTTT.

The chain recombines TRBV7-9 with TRBJ2-3; D uncertain. This CDR3 region has 12 residues. With 5 bases removed from V and 4 bases from J, the gap between germline ends came to 7 bases. The V gene's germline CDR1 is SEHNR and CDR2 FQNEAQ (reference sequence). The CDR3 DNA reads as TGTGCCAGCAGCCAAGACCCAGATACGCAGTATTTT. It specifies CASSQDPDTQYF.

The chain recombines TRBV7-8 with TRBJ2-3; TRBD2 matches 9 bases. With V trimmed by 5 bases and J by 5 bases, 11 bases remained unmatched. The V gene's germline CDR1 is SGHVS and CDR2 FQNEAQ. The CDR3 contains 16 residues. The CDR3 region is CASSRGWTSVGDTQYF. As DNA, the CDR3 is TGTGCCAGCAGCCGAGGGTGGACTAGCGTGGGAGATACGCAGTATTTT.

The chain recombines TRBV19 with TRBJ1-1; TRBD1 aligns across 8 bases. The CDR3 is 14 residues long. Per the germline V gene, CDR1 is LNHDA and CDR2 is SQIVND (reference sequence). Trimming cost V 3 bases and J 4 bases; bases outside gene matches: 4. The CDR3 sequence is CASSIQGAATEAFF. The CDR3 coding sequence is TGTGCCAGTAGTATTCAGGGGGCCGCCACTGAAGCTTTCTTT.

This clone was detected once. This rearrangement joins TRBV7-2 to TRBJ2-5, with 8 positions matching TRBD1. Unmatched junction bases numbered 2, after V lost 3 bases and J lost 5 bases. The germline CDR1 and CDR2 sequences are SGHTA and FQGNSA. The CDR3 is made up of 13 amino acids. This chain's CDR3 is CASSFPGGETQYF. The CDR3 DNA sequence: TGTGCCAGCAGCTTTCCAGGGGGCGAGACCCAGTACTTC.

This chain joins TRBV6-1 and TRBJ2-7, with 7 bases matching TRBD1. The CDR3 sequence is 14 residues long. Germline CDR1 and CDR2: MNHNS and SASEGT. V shed 3 bases and J 2 bases; nucleotides not matched to a gene: 4. Here the CDR3 DNA reads TGTGCCAGCAGTGATGACAGGGCTGCCTACGAGCAGTACTTC. The encoded protein is CASSDDRAAYEQYF.

The chain is built from TRBV7-2 and TRBJ1-3; D uncertain. The CDR3 is 14 amino acids. The V end lost 3 bases, the J end lost 0 bases, and 6 bases lay between the germline ends. The V gene's germline CDR1 is SGHTA and CDR2 FQGNSA. CDR3 protein: CASSLVFSGNTIYF. CDR3 nucleotides: TGTGCCAGCAGCTTGGTTTTCTCTGGAAACACCATATATTTT.

The chain carries TRBV30 and TRBJ2-2; 8 nucleotides align to TRBD2. The CDR3 runs to 17 residues. CDR1 GTSNPN and CDR2 SVGIG come from the germline V gene (reference sequence). V shed 0 bases and J 1 base; nucleotides not matched to a gene: 7. The DNA of the CDR3 is TGTGCCTGGAGTGTACGATATAGCGGGATGAACACCGGGGAGCTGTTTTTT. Translating it yields CAWSVRYSGMNTGELFF.

The V call is TRBV5-6, the J call TRBJ2-5; 8 nucleotides align to TRBD2. CDR1 and CDR2 (germline): SGHDT, YYEEEE. The J segment lost 5 bases and the V segment lost 3 bases, leaving 6 bases of the junction unmatched. This CDR3 spans 14 amino acids. CDR3 sequence reads: CASSYYSGAETQYF. The CDR3 bases are TGTGCCAGCAGCTACTATAGCGGGGCGGAGACCCAGTACTTC.

The chain recombines TRBV11-3 with TRBJ2-1; 7 bases align to TRBD2. The germline gives CDR1 SGHNT, CDR2 YENEEA. V dropped 5 bases and J dropped 6; count of bases not matched to a gene: 10. This CDR3 spans 15 amino acids. The CDR3 region is CASSTRRGGSNEQFF. CDR3 DNA sequence: TGTGCCAGCAGCACTAGACGCGGGGGAAGCAATGAGCAGTTCTTC.

V is TRBV7-9 and J is TRBJ2-3; perhaps TRBD1 as D (6 bases). CDR3 length: 17 amino acids. The V gene lost 3 bases and the J gene lost 6 bases, with 22 bases spanning the gap. CDR1 is SEHNR, CDR2 FQNEAQ, per germline (reference sequence). The CDR3 here is CASSFGLAGASRDTQYF. The CDR3 bases are TGTGCCAGCAGCTTTGGCTTGGCAGGGGCAAGTCGGGATACGCAGTATTTT. The entire variable domain, with the rest obtained from reference TRBV7-9 and TRBJ2-3, is as follows: DTGVSQNPRHKITKRGQNVTFRCDPISEHNRLYWYRQTLGQGPEFLTYFQNEAQLEKSRLLSDRFSAERPKGSFSTLEIQRTEQGDSAMYLCASSFGLAGASRDTQYFGPGTRLTVL.

J is TRBJ1-2 and V is TRBV27; 11 bases are shared with TRBD1. Germline CDR1 reads MNHEY; CDR2 reads SMNVEV (reference sequence). The ends lost 6 bases at V and 3 bases at J; junction bases unmatched: 3. CDR3 length equals 14 residues. The CDR3 is CASRRTGGDYGYTF. In DNA form, the CDR3 reads TGTGCCAGCAGACGGACAGGGGGCGACTATGGCTACACCTTC.

The rearrangement links TRBV10-3 to TRBJ2-4, with D tentatively TRBD1 (6 bases). This CDR3 region has 15 residues. The V end was cut by 8 bases, the J end by 7 bases, with 21 bases between. Germline CDR1 reads ENHRY; CDR2 reads SYGVKD. The CDR3 DNA is TGTGCCATCGGCACGGGACAAGGAGTTGACAACATTCAGTACTTC. Encoded protein: CAIGTGQGVDNIQYF.

This clone was counted only a few times. The V and J genes are TRBV7-9 and TRBJ1-4; D not resolved. V lost 6 bases, J lost 8 bases, and 16 bases lay in between. Germline V gene data show CDR1 as SEHNR and CDR2 as FQNEAQ (reference sequence). CDR3 length: 14 amino acids. CDR3 nucleotides: TGTGCCAGCAGTTTGCAAAGGCCAGGCGAAAAACTGTTTTTT. It specifies CASSLQRPGEKLFF.

The chain recombines TRBV30 with TRBJ1-2, with TRBD1 matching 7 bases. The CDR3 consists of 13 residues. Germline-derived CDR1 and CDR2 are GTSNPN and SVGIG (reference sequence). V dropped 4 bases and J dropped 6; count of bases not matched to a gene: 8. CDR3 DNA sequence: TGTGCCTGGAACCAGGGGGTTGGTGATGGCTACACCTTC. Translated, it gives CAWNQGVGDGYTF.